This record looks at one T cell receptor beta chain sequence and its context. This table comes from immunoSEQ multiplex PCR, and its TCRdb copy is limited to in-frame clones, with some not included. The sample comprises a few hundred thousand clones, less than 90% of which are singletons, and 2.5% to 3% rests with the top ten. The data were obtained in a study of blood T cell repertoires in COVID-19. V was pared by 5 bases and J by 3 bases, with 6 bases of the junction left unmatched. The CDR3 extends over 15 amino acids. Germline-derived CDR1 and CDR2 are SEHNR and FQNEAQ (reference sequence). The receptor was isolated from a woman aged 25-40 years who had recovered from COVID-19. The gene calls are TRBV7-9 and TRBJ1-4, with TRBD1 identical over 7 bases. The sample was PBMCs or T cells enriched from blood (not recorded which). The CDR3 sequence is CASSDRTGSNEKLFF. The CDR3 nucleotides read TGTGCCAGCAGCGACAGGACAGGATCTAATGAAAAACTGTTTTTT. The full variable domain, its missing parts supplied by reference TRBV7-9 and TRBJ1-4, is DTGVSQNPRHKITKRGQNVTFRCDPISEHNRLYWYRQTLGQGPEFLTYFQNEAQLEKSRLLSDRFSAERPKGSFSTLEIQRTEQGDSAMYLCASSDRTGSNEKLFFGSGTQLSVL.